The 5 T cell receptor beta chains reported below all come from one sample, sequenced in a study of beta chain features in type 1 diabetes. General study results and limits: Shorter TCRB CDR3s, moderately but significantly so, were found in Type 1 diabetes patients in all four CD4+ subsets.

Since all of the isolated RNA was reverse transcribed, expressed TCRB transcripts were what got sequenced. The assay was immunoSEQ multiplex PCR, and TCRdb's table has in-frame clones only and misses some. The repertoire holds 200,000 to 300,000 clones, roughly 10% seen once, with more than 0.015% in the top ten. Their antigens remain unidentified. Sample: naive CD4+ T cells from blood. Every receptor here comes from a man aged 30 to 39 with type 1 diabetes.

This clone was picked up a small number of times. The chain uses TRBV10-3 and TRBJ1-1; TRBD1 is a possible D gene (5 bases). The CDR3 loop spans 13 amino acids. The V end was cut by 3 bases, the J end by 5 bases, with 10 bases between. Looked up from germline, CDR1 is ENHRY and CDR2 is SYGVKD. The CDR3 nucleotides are TGTGCCATCAGTGAAAGGGGAGGGACTGAAGCTTTCTTT. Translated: CAISERGGTEAFF.

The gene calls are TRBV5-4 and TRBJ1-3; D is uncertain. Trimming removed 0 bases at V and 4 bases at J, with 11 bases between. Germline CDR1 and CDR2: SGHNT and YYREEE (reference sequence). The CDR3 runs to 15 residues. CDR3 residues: CASSLDPFAGNTIYF. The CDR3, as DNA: TGTGCCAGCAGCTTGGATCCGTTCGCGGGAAACACCATATATTTT. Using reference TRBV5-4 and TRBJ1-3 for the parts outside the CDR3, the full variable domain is ETGVTQSPTHLIKTRGQQVTLRCSSQSGHNTVSWYQQALGQGPQFIFQYYREEENGRGNFPPRFSGLQFPNYSSELNVNALELDDSALYLCASSLDPFAGNTIYFGEGSWLTVV.

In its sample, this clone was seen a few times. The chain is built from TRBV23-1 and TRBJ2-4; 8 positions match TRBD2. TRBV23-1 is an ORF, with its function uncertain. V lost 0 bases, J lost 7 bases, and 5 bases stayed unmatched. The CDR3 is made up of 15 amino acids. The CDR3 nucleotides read TGCGCCAGCAGTCAATCGTGCCGGGGGGGGAACATTCAGTACTTC. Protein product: CASSQSCRGGNIQYF.

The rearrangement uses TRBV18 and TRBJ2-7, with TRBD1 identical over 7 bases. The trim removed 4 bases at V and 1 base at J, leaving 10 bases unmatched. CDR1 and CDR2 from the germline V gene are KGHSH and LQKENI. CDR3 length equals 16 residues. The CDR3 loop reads CASSLTAGTVSYEQYF. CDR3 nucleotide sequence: TGTGCCAGCTCACTTACGGCCGGGACAGTATCCTACGAGCAGTACTTC. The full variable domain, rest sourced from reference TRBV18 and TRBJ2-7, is NAGVMQNPRHLVRRRGQEARLRCSPMKGHSHVYWYRQLPEEGLKFMVYLQKENIIDESGMPKERFSAEFPKEGPSILRIQQVVRGDSAAYFCASSLTAGTVSYEQYFGPGTRLTVT.

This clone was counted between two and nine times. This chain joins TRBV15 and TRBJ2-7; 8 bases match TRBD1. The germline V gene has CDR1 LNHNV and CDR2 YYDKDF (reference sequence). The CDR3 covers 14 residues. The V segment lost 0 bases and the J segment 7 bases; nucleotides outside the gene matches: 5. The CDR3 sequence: CATSRDQGAREQYF. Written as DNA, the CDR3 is TGTGCCACCAGCAGAGATCAGGGGGCCCGGGAGCAGTACTTC.